Sequencing of this TCR beta chain was carried out in a study of ipilimumab plus nivolumab after autologous stem cell transplantation. V lost 7 bases and J 5 bases, leaving 11 bases between the germline ends. The germline V gene encodes CDR1 SNHLY and CDR2 FYNNEI. The CDR3 sequence is 13 residues long. Study-wide results and caveats: TCR repertoire, Treg phenotype and gut microbiota reportedly support more study of this approach.

Ipilimumab, 1 mg/kg, started 14 to 28 days after autologous transplant. Patients received nivolumab 3 mg/kg at weeks 1, 4, 7, 10, then fortnightly to week 26. Some clones are missing from TCRdb's copy, which holds only in-frame ones; the method was immunoSEQ multiplex PCR. The sample lists about 3,300 clones; 76% were seen once. In the case of this clone: What it binds is not known.

The sequence derives from a male donor with primary mediastinal lymphoma. The chain is built from TRBV2 and TRBJ1-4; D unresolved. Specimen: PBMCs, collected in a trial of ipilimumab plus nivolumab as post-transplant consolidation. CDR3 in DNA: TGTGCCAGCAATCGAGCGCCGAATGAAAAACTGTTTTTT. Translation gives CASNRAPNEKLFF.